This TCR beta chain stems from a study of OX40 agonist ivuxolimab in advanced cancers. Across the whole study: Patients received ivuxolimab, an agonistic anti-OX40 (CD134) antibody.

Profiled with immunoSEQ multiplex PCR; TCRdb holds only in-frame clones, not every one. The data contain 65,000 or so clones, around four fifths of them seen just once; the ten biggest clones take up 3.7%. The CDR3 length is 16 residues. The V end lost 3 bases, the J end lost 2 bases, and 16 bases lay between the germline ends. Germline V gene data show CDR1 as LNHNV and CDR2 as YYDKDF (reference sequence). Patients had blood sampled at baseline and again on cycle 4 day 1 and cycle 7 day 1. The source material was CD4+ or CD8+ T cells sorted from blood, sampled in a trial of the OX40 agonist ivuxolimab. The chain recombines TRBV15 with TRBJ2-5, with D perhaps matching TRBD1 (6 bases). This TCR was sampled from an adult with an advanced solid tumor such as melanoma, head and neck, liver or kidney cancer. CDR3: CATSSVMDSLQETQYF. In nucleotides, the CDR3 is TGTGCCACCAGCAGCGTGATGGACAGCCTGCAAGAGACCCAGTACTTC.